This T cell receptor (beta chain) appears in the sequencing data of a study of T cell responses to AZD1222 COVID-19 vaccine. This CDR3 comprises 15 residues. The V gene end was trimmed by 2 bases and the J gene end by 5 bases; junction bases not matched to a gene: 8. Germline V gives CDR1 MNHEY, CDR2 SMNVEV (reference sequence). The repertoire was sequenced with immunoSEQ multiplex PCR; TCRdb's copy has only in-frame clones and lacks some. The repertoire consists of around 63,000 clones, with about 85% occurring once and the leading ten covering around 19%. On this clone itself: Antigen: not known.

Overall study findings and caveats: Among the donors, most were white British and more were female, and clonal diversity was possibly underestimated. Per reports, nearly half of all spike-specific TCRs target regions that are unmutated in variants.

The rearrangement joins TRBV27 to TRBJ2-7, with 8 bases lining up with TRBD2. The receptor's source is an adult in good health. The sequencing used peripheral blood, collected on day 0 of AZD1222 vaccination. The CDR3 DNA is TGTGCCAGCAGTTTAGGGGGGCGGGGGGCACACGAGCAGTACTTC. This translates into CASSLGGRGAHEQYF.